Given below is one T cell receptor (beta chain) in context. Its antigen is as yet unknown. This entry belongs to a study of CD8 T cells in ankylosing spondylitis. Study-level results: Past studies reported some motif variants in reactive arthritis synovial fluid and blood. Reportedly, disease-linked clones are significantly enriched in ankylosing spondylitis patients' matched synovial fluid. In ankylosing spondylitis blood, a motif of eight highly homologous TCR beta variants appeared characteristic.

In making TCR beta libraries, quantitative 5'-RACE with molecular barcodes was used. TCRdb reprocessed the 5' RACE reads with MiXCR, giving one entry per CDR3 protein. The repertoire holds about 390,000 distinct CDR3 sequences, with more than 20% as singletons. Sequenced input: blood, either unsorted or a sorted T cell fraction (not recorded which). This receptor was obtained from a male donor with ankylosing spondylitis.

The CDR3 DNA reads as TGCGCCAGCAGCCAAGAGATGGCTAACTATGGCTACACCTTC. Its protein product is CASSQEMANYGYTF. The chain combines TRBV4-3 with TRBJ1-2; D uncertain. This CDR3 comprises 14 residues. The germline V and J ends were trimmed by 0 bases and 0 bases, with 5 bases remaining between them. CDR1 and CDR2 (germline): LGHNA, YSLEER.